This T cell receptor (beta chain) was found in a study of T cell responses to AZD1222 COVID-19 vaccine. Study outcomes and limitations: The study found vaccine-associated CD4 TCRs spanning spike, dominant at 160-218 and 743-854. White British donors predominated, females outnumbered males, and clonal diversity was possibly underestimated.

In regard to this clone: Its antigen is undetermined.

V dropped 1 base and J dropped 0 bases, with 17 bases sitting between them. CDR3 length: 18 residues. In germline, CDR1 is LNHNV, CDR2 YYDKDF (reference sequence). Sequencing was performed with immunoSEQ multiplex PCR; in TCRdb, only in-frame clones are kept and a portion is missing. Found here are over 100,000 clones, about 93% of them singletons; the top ten hold roughly 6.6%. The clonotype comes from an adult in good health. The V gene is TRBV15, the J gene TRBJ2-3; weak D call: TRBD1 (6 bases). This specimen was peripheral blood, taken on day 0 of AZD1222 vaccination. The CDR3 is CATSRVRVGARSTDTQYF. The DNA of the CDR3 is TGTGCCACCAGCAGAGTACGCGTGGGGGCCCGAAGCACAGATACGCAGTATTTT.